The clone carrying this T cell receptor beta chain was counted between two and nine times. Its antigen is still unknown. This specimen comes from a study of T-cell memory formation after mild COVID-19. On the study more broadly: TCR clusters were mostly confined to one donor each.

General study points: Mainly in CM and EM were contracting CD4+ clones; CD8+ were in EMRA. Cross-reactive memory seemingly joined, as some responding clones were found in pre-infection memory.

Using its own MiXCR run on the 5' RACE reads, TCRdb lists one record per CDR3 protein. The sample lists hundreds of thousands of distinct CDR3 sequences, roughly 20% seen once, with approximately 8% in the top ten. Sequencing input: PBMCs or a T cell subset sorted from them (not recorded which). This clonotype originated in an adult woman who had mild COVID-19 (a few samples of this study predate the infection). Cell type and time point are not known.

The CDR3, as DNA: TGTGCCAGCAGTGCCGCTGACAGCAGGTCTGAAAAACTGTTTTTT. This translates into CASSAADSRSEKLFF. The V and J genes are TRBV12-3 or TRBV12-4 and TRBJ1-4; a possible D gene is TRBD1 (5 bases). Trimming removed 5 bases at V and 7 bases at J, with 17 bases between. CDR3 size: 15 residues.